This is a list of T cell receptor beta chains from one sample in a study of blood T cell repertoires in COVID-19. The table came from immunoSEQ multiplex PCR; TCRdb's copy has only in-frame clones and leaves some out. The data hold 110,000 to 150,000 clones, with roughly 80% observed a single time. Sequenced: PBMCs or T cells enriched from blood (not recorded which). These receptors came from a woman aged 40 to 50 who had recovered from COVID-19. Both conserved end residues are part of each CDR3. Fields, in order: D gene, clone size, V gene, J gene, CDR3 protein, CDR3 DNA. The D gene is left open where the match is weak. For some rows the clone size is stated as once, few or many, or as a class when expanded; others skip it.

TRBD1	-	TRBV6-2/TRBV6-3	TRBJ2-7	CASSDGTVSYEQYF	TGTGCCAGCAGTGACGGGACAGTATCCTACGAGCAGTACTTC
TRBD2	-	TRBV3-1/TRBV3-2	TRBJ2-5	CASKQIPGLAEETQYF	TGTGCCAGCAAGCAAATTCCGGGACTAGCGGAAGAGACCCAGTACTTC
TRBD1	-	TRBV7-9	TRBJ1-2	CASSPDRGLGYGYTF	TGTGCCAGCAGCCCGGACAGGGGGCTTGGCTATGGCTACACCTTC
TRBD1	-	TRBV5-1	TRBJ2-6	CASSLAGTGVSGANVLTF	TGCGCCAGCAGCTTGGCCGGGACAGGGGTCTCCGGGGCCAACGTCCTGACTTTC
-	-	TRBV29-1	TRBJ1-1	CSVVATVNTEAFF	TGCAGCGTTGTTGCGACAGTGAACACTGAAGCTTTCTTT
-	-	TRBV3-1/TRBV3-2	TRBJ2-2	CASSQVLTGELFF	TGTGCCAGCAGCCAAGTACTCACCGGGGAGCTGTTTTTT
-	-	TRBV2	TRBJ1-4	CASSEVRDQKLFF	TGTGCCAGCAGTGAAGTCAGGGATCAAAAACTGTTTTTT
TRBD1	once	TRBV5-1	TRBJ1-2	CASSQRQGIYGYTF	TGCGCCAGCAGCCAGAGACAGGGGATCTATGGCTACACCTTC
TRBD1	-	TRBV29-1	TRBJ1-4	CSVEGQGAEKLFF	TGCAGCGTTGAAGGTCAGGGGGCCGAAAAACTGTTTTTT
TRBD1	-	TRBV10-2	TRBJ1-5	CASSAGTGGGNQPQHF	TGCGCCAGCAGTGCGGGGACAGGGGGTGGCAATCAGCCCCAGCATTTT
TRBD2	-	TRBV2	TRBJ2-2	CASTAAELAGTTGELFF	TGTGCCAGCACCGCAGCGGAGCTAGCGGGGACCACCGGGGAGCTGTTTTTT
-	-	TRBV6-5	TRBJ1-2	CASRPTGGYGYTF	TGTGCCAGCAGACCGACGGGGGGTTATGGCTACACCTTC